These 26 T cell receptor beta chains were sequenced from one sample in a study of radiation and T cells in renal cell carcinoma. Assay used: immunoSEQ multiplex PCR; TCRdb lists only in-frame clones, some missing. Counted here are 40,000 to 45,000 clones, 80% to 85% occurring once; the ten biggest clones make up roughly 30%. Described time point: blood 4 weeks post-SBRT, at nephrectomy. Treatment in this sample: 15 Gy SBRT to primary tumor, nephrectomy 4 weeks later. This specimen was blood, taken from a patient whose treatment included radiotherapy and nephrectomy. Source of these receptors: a woman aged 70 to 79 with renal cell carcinoma.

This clone has a handful of counts. The chain couples TRBV7-9 to TRBJ1-4; D might be TRBD1 (5 bases). The CDR3 consists of 15 residues. The germline CDR1 and CDR2 sequences are SEHNR and FQNEAQ (reference sequence). V was trimmed by 7 bases and J by 4 bases, leaving 16 bases between them. CDR3 bases: TGTGCCAGCAACAATGCCGGGACGAGTAATGAAAAACTGTTTTTT. It is translated as CASNNAGTSNEKLFF.

The chain is built from TRBV2 and TRBJ2-7; D gene ambiguous. The CDR3 has 13 residues. The germline V and J ends were trimmed by 4 bases and 2 bases, with 9 bases remaining between them. CDR1 is SNHLY, CDR2 FYNNEI, per germline. This chain's CDR3 is CASSVQNPYEQYF. CDR3 DNA sequence: TGTGCCAGCAGTGTTCAGAATCCCTACGAGCAGTACTTC.

This clone has only one observation. CDR3 in amino acids: CASRGGSYYEQYF. The CDR3, as DNA: TGTGCCAGCAGGGGCGGGTCCTACTACGAGCAGTACTTC. The rearrangement uses TRBV2 and TRBJ2-7; perhaps TRBD2 as D (5 bases). V lost 6 bases and J lost 3, with 12 bases in between. Germline V CDR1 and CDR2: SNHLY, FYNNEI. The CDR3 runs to 13 residues.

This clone was found a few times. The rearrangement links TRBV6-5 to TRBJ2-7, with D possibly being TRBD1 (7 bases). The V gene's germline CDR1 is MNHEY and CDR2 SVGAGI. The CDR3 spans 12 residues. Deletions cut 7 bases from V and 6 bases from J, with 13 bases between. CDR3 loop: CASTKQGGEQYF. The CDR3 bases are TGTGCCAGCACCAAGCAGGGGGGCGAGCAGTACTTC.

The V gene is TRBV5-6, the J gene TRBJ2-7, with D perhaps matching TRBD2 (7 bases). Germline V gene sequence: CDR1 SGHDT, CDR2 YYEEEE. V dropped 7 bases and J dropped 4 bases, with 21 bases sitting between them. The CDR3 totals 15 residues. CDR3 in DNA: TGTGCCAGCTCACAAGCCGGGGGGCGCATATACGAGCAGTACTTC. Amino acid sequence: CASSQAGGRIYEQYF. The entire variable domain, with the rest obtained from reference TRBV5-6 and TRBJ2-7, is as follows: DAGVTQSPTHLIKTRGQQVTLRCSPKSGHDTVSWYQQALGQGPQFIFQYYEEEERQRGNFPDRFSGHQFPNYSSELNVNALLLGDSALYLCASSQAGGRIYEQYFGPGTRLTVT.

This chain joins TRBV5-1 and TRBJ2-1, with 13 bases fitting TRBD2. J gave up 9 bases and V 6 bases, and 9 bases lay outside the gene matches. From germline, CDR1 is SGHRS and CDR2 YFSETQ. The CDR3 sequence is 15 residues long. The CDR3 nucleotides read TGCGCCAGCATTTCCGGGACTAGCGGGATAAGTGAGCAGTTCTTC. This codes for CASISGTSGISEQFF.

The chain uses TRBV7-2 and TRBJ1-4, with D possibly matching TRBD1 (6 bases). The V gene lost 4 bases and the J gene lost 5 bases, with 8 bases spanning the gap. Germline V lookup: CDR1 SGHTA, CDR2 FQGNSA. The CDR3 contains 13 residues. CDR3 DNA: TGTGCCAGCAGCTACGGACAGAATGAAAAACTGTTTTTT. It codes for CASSYGQNEKLFF.

This chain's CDR3 is CAIRSQETQYF. The CDR3 DNA reads TGTGCCATCCGGAGCCAAGAGACCCAGTACTTC. V and J are TRBV6-1 and TRBJ2-5; D unclear. Germline V gene lookup returns CDR1 MNHNS and CDR2 SASEGT. V was pared by 10 bases and J by 1 base, with 7 bases between. The CDR3 is 11 residues long.

This rearrangement joins TRBV5-1 to TRBJ2-4; 11 bases fit TRBD1. CDR1 SGHRS and CDR2 YFSETQ come from the germline V gene. V trimming: 4 bases; J trimming: 8 bases; junction bases outside the gene matches: 5. CDR3 length: 14 residues. DNA for the CDR3: TGCGCCAGCAGCCCTCCGGGACAGGGGGACATTCAGTACTTC. As protein: CASSPPGQGDIQYF. Using reference TRBV5-1 and TRBJ2-4 for the parts outside the CDR3, the full variable domain is KAGVTQTPRYLIKTRGQQVTLSCSPISGHRSVSWYQQTPGQGLQFLFEYFSETQRNKGNFPGRFSGRQFSNSRSEMNVSTLELGDSALYLCASSPPGQGDIQYFGAGTRLSVL.

The J gene is TRBJ1-3, the V gene TRBV5-5; TRBD1 might be the D (5 bases). V lost 2 bases, J lost 3 bases, and 12 bases lay in between. The CDR3 has 15 residues. Germline CDR1 SGHKS, CDR2 YYEKEE (reference sequence). The CDR3, as DNA: TGTGCCAGCAGCTTATTTCAGGGAATTGGAAACACCATATATTTT. This codes for CASSLFQGIGNTIYF.

This chain's CDR3 is CASSRTYNEQFF. The DNA for the CDR3 is TGTGCCAGCAGCCGTACTTACAATGAGCAGTTCTTC. The rearrangement links TRBV6-5 to TRBJ2-1, with D uncertain. Germline CDR1 MNHEY, CDR2 SVGAGI. Trimming cost V 6 bases and J 4 bases, with 7 bases left between them. The CDR3 contains 12 residues.

The chain is built from TRBV27 and TRBJ1-5; D not certain. The CDR3 runs 15 residues. In germline, CDR1 is MNHEY, CDR2 SMNVEV (reference sequence). The germline V and J ends were trimmed by 7 bases and 0 bases, with 13 bases remaining between them. This chain's CDR3 is CASTERAHSNQPQHF. As DNA, the CDR3 is TGTGCCAGCACCGAGAGGGCCCATAGCAATCAGCCCCAGCATTTT.

CDR3 nucleotides: TGTGCCAGCAGGGGGACAGGGGGAACCTATGGCTACACCTTC. It translates to CASRGTGGTYGYTF. The V and J genes are TRBV2 and TRBJ1-2; TRBD1 matches 11 bases. There are 14 residues in the CDR3. Unmatched junction bases numbered 4, after V lost 6 bases and J lost 4 bases. Germline CDR1 and CDR2: SNHLY and FYNNEI.

J is TRBJ1-2 and V is TRBV7-2; no firm D call. There are 13 residues in the CDR3. Trimming removed 4 bases at V and 2 bases at J, with 8 bases between. Germline CDR1 SGHTA, CDR2 FQGNSA. DNA for the CDR3: TGTGCCAGCAGCTCGGGAGGAAACTATGGCTACACCTTC. Protein sequence: CASSSGGNYGYTF.

This chain links TRBV7-9 with TRBJ2-1, with TRBD1 matching over 7 bases. This CDR3 has 15 residues. Germline V gives CDR1 SEHNR, CDR2 FQNEAQ (reference sequence). With 5 bases clipped from V and 13 bases from J, the junction kept 17 bases outside the gene matches. The CDR3 protein is CASSTGTANEPNQFF. The CDR3 DNA sequence: TGTGCCAGCAGCACCGGGACAGCCAATGAGCCTAATCAGTTCTTC.

V usage is TRBV18 and J usage is TRBJ1-4; no clear D. Trimming stripped 6 bases from V and 4 bases from J, with 9 bases between. This CDR3 is built from 13 residues. Germline CDR1 reads KGHSH; CDR2 reads LQKENI. The DNA of the CDR3 is TGTGCCAGCTCGCGGGAGTATAATGAAAAACTGTTTTTT. This codes for CASSREYNEKLFF.

This clone was counted between two and nine times. The chain employs TRBV7-2 and TRBJ2-7; D remains unclear. The germline V gene has CDR1 SGHTA and CDR2 FQGNSA. V lost 4 bases and J lost 2, with 12 bases in between. The CDR3 runs 14 residues. CDR3 sequence: CASSSVGRTYEQYF. The CDR3 DNA is TGTGCCAGCAGCTCCGTGGGTCGAACCTACGAGCAGTACTTC.

The chain combines TRBV5-1 with TRBJ2-3, with D unresolved. CDR1 and CDR2 from the germline V gene are SGHRS and YFSETQ. Deletions cut 0 bases from V and 2 bases from J, with 10 bases between. The CDR3 has 15 residues. CDR3 protein: CASSLVGGSTDTQYF. CDR3 nucleotides: TGCGCCAGCAGCTTGGTAGGCGGATCCACAGATACGCAGTATTTT.

The V and J genes are TRBV19 and TRBJ1-5; no definite D call. V lost 7 bases to trimming and J lost 3 bases, with 13 bases between them. CDR3 length equals 14 residues. CDR1 and CDR2 (germline): LNHDA, SQIVND (reference sequence). The chain's CDR3 is CASTPSGTNQPQHF. Here the CDR3 DNA reads TGTGCCAGTACCCCAAGTGGCACCAATCAGCCCCAGCATTTT.

The chain is built from TRBV2 and TRBJ2-5; D perhaps matches TRBD1 (5 bases). Germline V lookup: CDR1 SNHLY, CDR2 FYNNEI. There are 13 residues in the CDR3. V dropped 4 bases and J dropped 0 bases, with 6 bases sitting between them. The CDR3 DNA is TGTGCCAGCAGTGGACAGAACCAAGAGACCCAGTACTTC. It encodes CASSGQNQETQYF. Drawing the rest from reference TRBV2 and TRBJ2-5, the complete variable domain is EPEVTQTPSHQVTQMGQEVILRCVPISNHLYFYWYRQILGQKVEFLVSFYNNEISEKSEIFDDQFSVERPDGSNFTLKIRSTKLEDSAMYFCASSGQNQETQYFGPGTRLLVL.

The J gene is TRBJ2-5, the V gene TRBV7-6; TRBD1 matches 8 bases. The germline V gene has CDR1 SGHVS and CDR2 FNYEAQ. The J segment lost 4 bases and the V segment lost 1 base, leaving 2 bases of the junction unmatched. The CDR3 runs 14 residues. CDR3 region: CASSLGTGIETQYF. CDR3 nucleotide sequence: TGTGCCAGCAGCTTAGGGACAGGGATAGAGACCCAGTACTTC.

The chain is built from TRBV2 and TRBJ2-2; TRBD1 is a possible D gene (5 bases). V gave up 4 bases and J gave up 0 bases, with 9 bases separating them. In germline, CDR1 is SNHLY, CDR2 FYNNEI. The CDR3 is 15 residues long. CDR3 in amino acids: CASSGGRANTGELFF. The CDR3 nucleotides read TGTGCCAGCAGTGGAGGCAGGGCGAACACCGGGGAGCTGTTTTTT.

The sample holds many counts of this clone. The J gene is TRBJ2-6, the V gene TRBV2; tentatively, D is TRBD1 (5 bases). V shed 2 bases and J shed 0 bases, with 14 bases lying between them. The CDR3 extends over 18 amino acids. Germline lookup yields CDR1 SNHLY and CDR2 FYNNEI. CDR3 DNA: TGTGCCAGCAGTGAACCTCGCGCTGACAGCTCTGGGGCCAACGTCCTGACTTTC. Translating it yields CASSEPRADSSGANVLTF.

J is TRBJ2-2 and V is TRBV29-1, with 7 bases that match TRBD2. Germline V gives CDR1 SQVTM, CDR2 ANQGSEA. The trim removed 4 bases at V and 3 bases at J, leaving 8 bases unmatched. The CDR3 spans 15 residues. The CDR3 sequence is CSVGSSAGDTGELFF. The CDR3 bases are TGCAGCGTTGGATCCTCGGCGGGGGACACCGGGGAGCTGTTTTTT.

This clone was detected once. This rearrangement joins TRBV5-1 to TRBJ1-2, with D unresolved. Germline V gene sequence: CDR1 SGHRS, CDR2 YFSETQ. The CDR3 contains 16 residues. The V end was cut by 0 bases, the J end by 0 bases, with 12 bases between. CDR3 amino acids: CASSLETQRPNYGYTF. The DNA of the CDR3 is TGCGCCAGCAGCTTGGAAACACAGAGACCTAACTATGGCTACACCTTC.

The rearrangement uses TRBV2 and TRBJ2-7; perhaps D is TRBD1 or TRBD2 (5 bases each). With 4 bases removed from V and 7 bases from J, the gap between germline ends came to 17 bases. The CDR3 has 14 residues. Germline CDR1 is SNHLY and CDR2 is FYNNEI. CDR3 region: CASSVSGRSREQYF. The CDR3 nucleotides read TGTGCCAGCAGTGTGTCGGGACGGAGTAGGGAGCAGTACTTC. Looking up the rest from reference TRBV2 and TRBJ2-7 gives the full variable domain: EPEVTQTPSHQVTQMGQEVILRCVPISNHLYFYWYRQILGQKVEFLVSFYNNEISEKSEIFDDQFSVERPDGSNFTLKIRSTKLEDSAMYFCASSVSGRSREQYFGPGTRLTVT.